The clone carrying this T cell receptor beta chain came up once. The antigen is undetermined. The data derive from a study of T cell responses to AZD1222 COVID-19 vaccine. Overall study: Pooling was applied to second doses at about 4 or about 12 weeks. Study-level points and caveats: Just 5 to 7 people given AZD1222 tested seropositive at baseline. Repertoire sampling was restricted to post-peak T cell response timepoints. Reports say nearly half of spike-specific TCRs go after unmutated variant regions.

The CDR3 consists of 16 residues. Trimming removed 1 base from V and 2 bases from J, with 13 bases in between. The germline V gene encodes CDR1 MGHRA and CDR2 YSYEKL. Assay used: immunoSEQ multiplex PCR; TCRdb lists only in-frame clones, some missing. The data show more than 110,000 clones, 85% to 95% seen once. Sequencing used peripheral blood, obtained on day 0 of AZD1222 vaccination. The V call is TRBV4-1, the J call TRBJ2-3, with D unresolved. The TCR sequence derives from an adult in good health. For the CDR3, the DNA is TGCGCCAGCAGCCAAGGAGGAATAGCTGCCACAGATACGCAGTATTTT. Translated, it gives CASSQGGIAATDTQYF.